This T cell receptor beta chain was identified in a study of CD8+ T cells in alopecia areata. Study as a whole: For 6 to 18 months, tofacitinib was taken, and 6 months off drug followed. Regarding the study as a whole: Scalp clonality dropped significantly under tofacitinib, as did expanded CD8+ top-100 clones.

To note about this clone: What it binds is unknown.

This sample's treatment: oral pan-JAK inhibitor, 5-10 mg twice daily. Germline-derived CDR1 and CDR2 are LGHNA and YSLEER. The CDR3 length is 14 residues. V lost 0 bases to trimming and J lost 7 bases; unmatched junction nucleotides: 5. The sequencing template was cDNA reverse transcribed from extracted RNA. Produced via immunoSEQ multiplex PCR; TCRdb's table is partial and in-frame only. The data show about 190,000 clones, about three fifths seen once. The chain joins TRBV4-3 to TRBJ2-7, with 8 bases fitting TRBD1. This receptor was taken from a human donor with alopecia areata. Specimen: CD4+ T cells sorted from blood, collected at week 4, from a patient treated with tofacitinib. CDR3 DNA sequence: TGCGCCAGCAGCCAAGACACAGGGGGAAGGGAGCAGTACTTC. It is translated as CASSQDTGGREQYF.